This is a list of T cell receptor beta chains from one sample in a study of human T cells and chemical hapten exposure. TCRdb used MiXCR to reprocess the RACE reads, holding one entry per CDR3 protein. Seen here are about 110,000 distinct CDR3 sequences, 11% observed once, and the top ten hold roughly 3.2%. The material was whole blood, obtained in connection with sensitization to the hapten diphenylcyclopropenone (DPC). These receptors were taken from a woman aged 40-49 years with alopecia areata. Some clones in this sample may be carry-over from other donors' samples. Both conserved end residues are part of each CDR3. Each record gives: J gene, V gene, clone size, D gene, CDR3 protein, CDR3 DNA. The D gene is left open where the match is weak. For some rows the clone size is stated as once, few or many, or as a class when expanded; others skip it.

>TRBJ2-5|TRBV28|few|NA
CASSTRLGLLQETQYF
TGTGCCAGCAGTACGCGGCTCGGGCTCCTCCAAGAGACCCAGTACTTC
>TRBJ2-1|TRBV5-1|few|TRBD2
CASSLSGRANEQFF
TGCGCCAGCAGCTTGTCGGGGAGGGCCAATGAGCAGTTCTTC
>TRBJ1-2|TRBV7-9|few|NA
CASRGVVGYGYTF
TGTGCCAGCCGAGGAGTAGTTGGCTATGGCTACACCTTC
>TRBJ2-2|TRBV29-1|NA|NA
CSTRRGTDTGELFF
TGCAGCACCCGGCGGGGGACAGACACCGGGGAGCTGTTTTTT
>TRBJ1-2|TRBV5-4|many|NA
CASSSTARRGYGYTF
TGTGCCAGCAGCTCGACAGCCCGCAGGGGCTATGGCTACACCTTC
>TRBJ2-1|TRBV5-4|few|NA
CASGEWGRDEQFF
TGTGCCAGCGGGGAATGGGGCCGGGATGAGCAGTTCTTC
>TRBJ2-5|TRBV27|NA|TRBD1
CASSLQGAGETQYF
TGTGCCAGCAGTTTACAGGGGGCGGGTGAGACCCAGTACTTC
>TRBJ2-7|TRBV3-1|few|NA
CASSQVGRGRPYEQYF
TGTGCCAGCAGCCAAGTAGGGCGGGGGCGCCCCTACGAGCAGTACTTC
>TRBJ1-4|TRBV7-2|many|NA
CASSVGVANEKLFF
TGTGCCAGCAGCGTCGGGGTAGCTAATGAAAAACTGTTTTTT
>TRBJ2-3|TRBV2|NA|TRBD2
CASSEWAGGITDTQYF
TGTGCCAGCAGTGAATGGGCGGGGGGTATCACAGATACGCAGTATTTT
>TRBJ2-1|TRBV27|few|NA
CASSWAVYNEQFF
TGTGCCAGCAGTTGGGCGGTTTACAATGAGCAGTTCTTC
>TRBJ2-2|TRBV7-2|few|TRBD2
CASSLEDREDGELFF
TGTGCCAGCAGCTTAGAAGACCGGGAGGACGGGGAGCTGTTTTTT
>TRBJ2-7|TRBV7-9|few|TRBD2
CASSSWTSGRYEQYF
TGTGCCAGCAGCTCATGGACTAGCGGGAGGTACGAGCAGTACTTC
>TRBJ1-5|TRBV30|many|NA
CAWSAGRDQPQHF
TGTGCCTGGAGTGCGGGGAGGGATCAGCCCCAGCATTTT
>TRBJ2-2|TRBV20-1|NA|TRBD1
CSAPDWTGAGELFF
TGCAGTGCTCCAGACTGGACAGGGGCCGGGGAGCTGTTTTTT
>TRBJ2-4|TRBV29-1|many|NA
CSVVEGTKNIQYF
TGCAGCGTTGTCGAGGGTACCAAAAACATTCAGTACTTC
>TRBJ2-1|TRBV2|few|NA
CASRAVAAPYNEQFF
TGTGCCAGCAGAGCCGTGGCGGCCCCTTACAATGAGCAGTTCTTC
>TRBJ2-3|TRBV6-5|NA|TRBD2
CASSPTSGTDTQYF
TGTGCCAGCAGTCCCACTAGCGGCACAGATACGCAGTATTTT
>TRBJ2-4|TRBV11-2|NA|TRBD2
CASSVDWGRDIQYF
TGTGCCAGCAGCGTGGACTGGGGGAGGGACATTCAGTACTTC
>TRBJ1-1|TRBV7-2|many|NA
CASRVTVNTEAFF
TGTGCCAGCAGGGTCACTGTGAACACTGAAGCTTTCTTT
>TRBJ2-3|TRBV7-9|many|NA
CASRLGPGHTDTQYF
TGTGCCAGCAGGCTCGGGCCCGGCCACACAGATACGCAGTATTTT
>TRBJ1-1|TRBV2|many|NA
CASSVGQGNTEAFF
TGTGCCAGCAGTGTTGGGCAGGGGAACACTGAAGCTTTCTTT
>TRBJ1-3|TRBV4-3|NA|NA
CASSQAVAAGSGNTIYF
TGCGCCAGCAGCCAAGCGGTCGCAGCAGGGTCAGGAAACACCATATATTTT
>TRBJ2-1|TRBV2|NA|NA
CASSETAAVRGNEQFF
TGTGCCAGCAGTGAAACCGCGGCAGTCCGCGGCAATGAGCAGTTCTTC
>TRBJ1-4|TRBV7-2|many|TRBD1
CASSSPAGDRGEKLFF
TGTGCCAGCAGCTCCCCCGCGGGGGACAGGGGCGAAAAACTGTTTTTT
>TRBJ2-1|TRBV6-6|many|TRBD2
CASSYAGGWNEQFF
TGTGCCAGCAGTTACGCGGGGGGTTGGAATGAGCAGTTCTTC
>TRBJ2-3|TRBV20-1|NA|TRBD2
CSARAGSGVTDTQYF
TGCAGTGCTCGAGCGGGTAGCGGGGTCACAGATACGCAGTATTTT
>TRBJ2-3|TRBV14|many|NA
CASSQDYSTDTQYF
TGTGCCAGCAGCCAAGATTACAGCACAGATACGCAGTATTTT
>TRBJ2-1|TRBV4-3|few|NA
CASSQGQGYEQFF
TGCGCCAGCAGCCAAGGCCAGGGGTATGAGCAGTTCTTC
>TRBJ2-1|TRBV6-2/TRBV6-3|many|TRBD2
CASGRAYNEQFF
TGTGCCAGCGGGAGGGCCTACAATGAGCAGTTCTTC
>TRBJ1-1|TRBV29-1|many|NA
CSVERGTSTEAFF
TGCAGCGTGGAAAGGGGTACAAGCACTGAAGCTTTCTTT
>TRBJ1-6|TRBV7-8|many|NA
CASSLTETGYNSPLHF
TGTGCCAGCAGCTTAACGGAGACAGGATATAATTCACCCCTCCACTTT
>TRBJ2-7|TRBV29-1|few|TRBD1
CSAAPGTGGHEQYF
TGCAGCGCGGCTCCCGGGACAGGGGGCCACGAGCAGTACTTC
>TRBJ2-1|TRBV6-2/TRBV6-3|few|NA
CASSYNRYNEQFF
TGTGCCAGCAGTTACAACAGGTACAATGAGCAGTTCTTC
>TRBJ2-1|TRBV12-3/TRBV12-4|many|NA
CASSLARSGGNEQFF
TGTGCCAGCAGTTTAGCGCGTTCCGGGGGCAATGAGCAGTTCTTC
>TRBJ2-1|TRBV5-1|few|TRBD2
CASSSRPSGNNEQFF
TGCGCCAGCAGCTCCCGCCCTAGCGGAAACAATGAGCAGTTCTTC
>TRBJ1-3|TRBV29-1|few|NA
CSVGAKGIGNTIYF
TGCAGCGTTGGAGCCAAGGGGATTGGAAACACCATATATTTT
>TRBJ2-7|TRBV20-1|NA|TRBD2
CSARGTRAYEQYF
TGCAGTGCTAGGGGGACTAGAGCCTACGAGCAGTACTTC
>TRBJ2-7|TRBV18|many|NA
CASSPGGGPYEQYF
TGTGCCAGCTCCCCCGGCGGGGGCCCCTACGAGCAGTACTTC
>TRBJ2-7|TRBV5-1|NA|TRBD1
CASSSPQGRRGYEQYF
TGCGCCAGCAGCTCGCCACAGGGGAGAAGGGGCTACGAGCAGTACTTC
>TRBJ2-2|TRBV7-2|many|TRBD2
CASSPTTGTRTTGELFF
TGTGCCAGCAGCCCAACTACCGGGACTAGGACTACCGGGGAGCTGTTTTTT
>TRBJ1-4|TRBV7-6|NA|TRBD1
CASSARGHEKLFF
TGTGCCAGCAGCGCCAGGGGGCATGAAAAACTGTTTTTT
>TRBJ1-2|TRBV18|NA|NA
CASFPDTSYGYTF
TGTGCCAGCTTTCCGGACACATCCTATGGCTACACCTTC
>TRBJ2-7|TRBV29-1|few|NA
CSVERTGSEQYF
TGCAGCGTTGAACGCACAGGCAGCGAGCAGTACTTC
>TRBJ1-6|TRBV12-3/TRBV12-4|NA|TRBD1
CASSLPPGQTNSPLHF
TGTGCCAGCAGTTTACCTCCGGGACAGACTAATTCACCCCTCCACTTT
>TRBJ1-6|TRBV5-6|NA|TRBD1
CVSSPDRGLNSPLHF
TGTGTCAGCAGCCCGGACAGGGGACTTAATTCACCCCTCCACTTT
>TRBJ2-1|TRBV10-3|NA|NA
CATRGGSDNEQFF
TGTGCCACCAGGGGAGGTTCCGACAATGAGCAGTTCTTC
>TRBJ2-1|TRBV27|many|NA
CASSLSAQLNEQFF
TGTGCCAGCAGTTTATCTGCTCAACTGAATGAGCAGTTCTTC
>TRBJ2-2|TRBV6-6|many|TRBD1
CASSYPTGVGGELFF
TGTGCCAGCAGTTACCCGACAGGGGTCGGCGGGGAGCTGTTTTTT
>TRBJ2-1|TRBV5-4|NA|NA
CASSLGTGTYNEQFF
TGTGCCAGCAGCTTGGGGACCGGAACCTACAATGAGCAGTTCTTC